This T cell receptor beta chain was profiled in a study of T cell repertoires in cytomegalovirus infection. At the level of the study: Selected CMV epitopes included recently identified HLA-C-restricted ones as well as well-studied HLA-B-restricted ones.

The study's findings and limits: CMV-specific HLA-C-restricted TCR beta clonotypes dominated the ex vivo response.

MiXCR, applied by TCRdb to the reads, yields one record per CDR3 protein. The data show 750,000 to 900,000 distinct CDR3 sequences, with roughly 29% seen just once and 13% held by the top ten. About this clonotype: Its antigen is unidentified.

Germline CDR1 and CDR2: SNHLY and FYNNEI. CDR3 length equals 12 residues. V was trimmed by 1 base and J by 7 bases, leaving 8 bases between them. The source was cultured CD8+ T cells from PBMCs, collected from culture after CMV antigen stimulation. This chain joins TRBV2 and TRBJ2-7, with a possible D match to TRBD1 (5 bases). The receptor was isolated from a human donor in good health (CMV status not recorded). Some clones in this sample may be carry-over from other donors' samples. The CDR3: CASSEVGPEQYF. CDR3 in DNA: TGTGCCAGCAGTGAAGTGGGGCCAGAGCAGTACTTC. The whole variable domain, filled in from reference TRBV2 and TRBJ2-7, reads EPEVTQTPSHQVTQMGQEVILRCVPISNHLYFYWYRQILGQKVEFLVSFYNNEISEKSEIFDDQFSVERPDGSNFTLKIRSTKLEDSAMYFCASSEVGPEQYFGPGTRLTVT.